This T cell receptor (beta chain) originates from a study of Graves' ophthalmopathy and Graves' hyperthyroidism (dated by TCRdb to the late 2010s). As for the study more broadly: Peripheral blood samples were taken at the time of initial diagnosis, before any treatment was given. TCR beta repertoire signatures were used to distinguish Graves' ophthalmopathy from Graves' hyperthyroidism and to predict progression to ophthalmopathy. In total, some 130 blood samples were TCR-sequenced: fewer than 50 ophthalmopathy, some 75 hyperthyroidism and 17 hyperthyroidism-to-ophthalmopathy patients. A discovery set of about a hundred patients (roughly 41 ophthalmopathy, around 57 stable hyperthyroidism) was enrolled to explore V-J signatures distinguishing ophthalmopathy from hyperthyroidism. An independent validation cohort comprised 18 hyperthyroidism patients and some 16 patients who later progressed from hyperthyroidism to ophthalmopathy. In roughly 6 hyperthyroidism patients, T-cell repertoires of thyroid tissue and blood were compared. Following sampling, methimazole starting at 30 mg daily was administered to hyperthyroidism patients, and high-dose intravenous methylprednisolone was administered to ophthalmopathy patients.

The germline V gene sets CDR1 to MDHEN and CDR2 to SYDVKM. Trimming removed 5 bases from V and 6 bases from J; the gene matches leave 10 bases unexplained. The CDR3 spans 15 residues, from the cysteine through the phenylalanine. Here the CDR3 DNA is all that survives: 45 bases in frame from base 1. Hyperthyroidism was defined as stable when no progression to ophthalmopathy occurred within 18 months of follow-up. Hyperthyroidism patients were newly diagnosed, with disease duration under 2 months, and aged 18 to 65 years. Anyone with other autoimmune diseases, uncontrolled infections, pregnancy or lactation was excluded from the study. Diagnosis relied on clinical symptoms, serum thyroxine, TRAb, thyroid ultrasound and orbital computed tomography. Using Ficoll-Paque density gradient centrifugation, PBMCs were isolated from over 8.5 ml of fresh peripheral blood. Total RNA was extracted with Trizol reagent and quality-checked on an Agilent 2100 Bioanalyzer.

Study-level results and caveats: Most expanded thyroid clonotypes with a frequency above 0.001 also appeared in blood, which suggests that blood repertoires may reflect the immune response in the thyroid. Sample size was not statistically predetermined, and group allocation was not concealed from the investigators. In cross-validation, the 13-signature model distinguished ophthalmopathy from stable hyperthyroidism with 87.88% sensitivity and approximately 81% specificity, while in the test set the corresponding values were roughly 80% and 75%. In validation, the model predicted ophthalmopathy progression with about 70% sensitivity and 72.22% specificity; some 13 predicted patients were CT-confirmed with GO in a median of approximately 6.5 months.

As for this clonotype: Its antigen specificity is not known. No much larger clonotype is one base removed from it; base qualities were not supplied.

For repertoire sequencing, TCR beta CDR3 regions were amplified from RNA transcripts. A first-round RT-PCR used HTBI primers with the Qiagen OneStep RT-PCR kit, followed by a second-round multiplex PCR, size selection and purification. Libraries were sequenced paired-end with 100 bp reads on an Illumina HiSeq2000. From the authors' description of their analysis: Reads were processed with SOAPnuke, discarding reads with adapters, uncalled bases, mean Phred below 15, or no exact constant-primer or identifier match. COPE v1.2.5 was used to merge high-quality paired reads. Clonotypes were defined as unique nucleotide sequences and were aligned to IMGT TRB V, D and J references using MiTCR v1.1. Analysis was restricted to V-J combinations with a frequency above 0.0001, which covered 99% to 99.2% of repertoires. For each V-J combination, a TCR clonal expansion and chaos score was defined as F50 clonal expansion divided by the chaos observed in the TCRdist matrix. Features were reduced by Welch's t-statistics and random forest to approximately 13 V-J combinations, which fed a naive Bayes classifier. The similarity between thyroid and blood repertoires was quantified using the Morisita-Horn index. The raw public reads went through TCRdb reprocessing: fastp at Q25, MiXCR clone calling, in-frame beta chains kept. Each CDR3 protein appears once, grouped with its most common genes and DNA. Clone size and V and J calls follow TCRdb, not the original study. This sample has about 390,000 distinct CDR3 sequences in its table, and about 18% of those were observed once. The ten largest account for roughly 2.3% of the sample.

This sequence originates from an adult woman with stable Graves' hyperthyroidism. Recombination linked TRBV28 to TRBJ1-3; 7 central nucleotides agree with TRBD1. What was sequenced was peripheral blood. At the DNA level, the sequence is TGTGCCAGCAGTCACCGGGACAGTTCAATAAACACCATATATTTT. Its coded protein is CASSHRDSSINTIYF.